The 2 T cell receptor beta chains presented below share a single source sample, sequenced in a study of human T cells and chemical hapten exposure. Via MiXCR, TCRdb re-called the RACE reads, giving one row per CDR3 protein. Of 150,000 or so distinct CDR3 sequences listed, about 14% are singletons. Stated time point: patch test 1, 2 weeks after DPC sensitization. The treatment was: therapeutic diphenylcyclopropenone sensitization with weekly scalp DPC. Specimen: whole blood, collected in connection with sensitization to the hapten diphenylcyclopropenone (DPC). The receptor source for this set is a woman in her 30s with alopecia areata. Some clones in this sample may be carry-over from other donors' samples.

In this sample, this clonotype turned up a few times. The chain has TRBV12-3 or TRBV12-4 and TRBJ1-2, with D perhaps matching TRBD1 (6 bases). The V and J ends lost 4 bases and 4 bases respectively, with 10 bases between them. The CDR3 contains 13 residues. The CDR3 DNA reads TGTGCCAGCAGTTGGGGGGCCGGCTATGGCTACACCTTC. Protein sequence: CASSWGAGYGYTF.

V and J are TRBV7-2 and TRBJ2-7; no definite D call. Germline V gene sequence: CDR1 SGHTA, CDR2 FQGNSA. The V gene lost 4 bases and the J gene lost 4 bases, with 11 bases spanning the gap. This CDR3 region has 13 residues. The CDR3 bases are TGTGCCAGCAGCTCCCACCCCGCATACGAGCAGTACTTC. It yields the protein CASSSHPAYEQYF. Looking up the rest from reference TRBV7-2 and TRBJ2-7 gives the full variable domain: GAGVSQSPSNKVTEKGKDVELRCDPISGHTALYWYRQSLGQGLEFLIYFQGNSAPDKSGLPSDRFSAERTGGSVSTLTIQRTQQEDSAVYLCASSSHPAYEQYFGPGTRLTVT.